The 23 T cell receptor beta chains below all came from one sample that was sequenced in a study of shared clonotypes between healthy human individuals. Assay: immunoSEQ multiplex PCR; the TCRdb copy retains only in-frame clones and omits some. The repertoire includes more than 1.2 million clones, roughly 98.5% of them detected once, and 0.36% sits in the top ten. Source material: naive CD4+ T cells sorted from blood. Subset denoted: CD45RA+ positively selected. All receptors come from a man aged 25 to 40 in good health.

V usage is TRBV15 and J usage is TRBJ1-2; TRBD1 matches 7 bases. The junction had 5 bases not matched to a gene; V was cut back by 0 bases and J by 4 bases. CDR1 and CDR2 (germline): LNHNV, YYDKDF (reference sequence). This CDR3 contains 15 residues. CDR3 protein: CATSRDRGNSYGYTF. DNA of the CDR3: TGTGCCACCAGCAGAGACAGGGGGAATAGCTATGGCTACACCTTC.

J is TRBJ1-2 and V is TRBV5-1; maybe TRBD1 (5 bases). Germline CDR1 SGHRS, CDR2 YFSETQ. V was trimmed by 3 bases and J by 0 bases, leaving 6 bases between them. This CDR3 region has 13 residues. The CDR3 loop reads CASSSGPNYGYTF. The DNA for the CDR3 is TGCGCCAGCAGCTCGGGACCTAACTATGGCTACACCTTC.

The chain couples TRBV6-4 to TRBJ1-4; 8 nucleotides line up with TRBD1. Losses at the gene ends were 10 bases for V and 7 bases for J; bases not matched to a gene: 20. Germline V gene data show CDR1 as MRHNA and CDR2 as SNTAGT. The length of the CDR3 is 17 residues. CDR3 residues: CAINGGQVPVGSEKLFF. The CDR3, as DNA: TGTGCCATCAACGGGGGACAGGTCCCCGTAGGGAGTGAAAAACTGTTTTTT.

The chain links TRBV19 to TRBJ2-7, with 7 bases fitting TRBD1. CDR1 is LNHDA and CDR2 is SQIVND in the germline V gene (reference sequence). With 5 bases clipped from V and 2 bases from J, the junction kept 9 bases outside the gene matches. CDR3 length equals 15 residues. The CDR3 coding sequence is TGTGCCAGTAGTTTCACAGGGGTACCTACCTACGAGCAGTACTTC. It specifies CASSFTGVPTYEQYF. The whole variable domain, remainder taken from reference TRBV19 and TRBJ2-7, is DGGITQSPKYLFRKEGQNVTLSCEQNLNHDAMYWYRQDPGQGLRLIYYSQIVNDFQKGDIAEGYSVSREKKESFPLTVTSAQKNPTAFYLCASSFTGVPTYEQYFGPGTRLTVT.

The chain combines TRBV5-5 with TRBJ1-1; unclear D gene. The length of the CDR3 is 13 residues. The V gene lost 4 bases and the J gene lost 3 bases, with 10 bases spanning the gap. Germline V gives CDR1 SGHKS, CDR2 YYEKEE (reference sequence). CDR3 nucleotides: TGTGCCAGCAGCGGGGAGTTTGACACTGAAGCTTTCTTT. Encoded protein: CASSGEFDTEAFF.

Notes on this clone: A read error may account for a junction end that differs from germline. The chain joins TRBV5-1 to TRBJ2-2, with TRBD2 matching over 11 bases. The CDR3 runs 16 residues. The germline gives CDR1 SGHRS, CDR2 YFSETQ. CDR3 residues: CASSLGLADDTGELFF. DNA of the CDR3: TGCGCCAGCAGTTTGGGACTAGCGGACGACACCGGGGAGCTGTTTTTT.

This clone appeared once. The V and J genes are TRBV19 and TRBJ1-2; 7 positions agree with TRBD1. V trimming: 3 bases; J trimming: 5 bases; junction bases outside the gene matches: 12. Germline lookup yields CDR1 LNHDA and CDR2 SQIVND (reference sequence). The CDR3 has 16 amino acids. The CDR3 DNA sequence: TGTGCCAGTAGTATCGACCCTACAGGGGCCTCATATGGCTACACCTTC. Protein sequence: CASSIDPTGASYGYTF.

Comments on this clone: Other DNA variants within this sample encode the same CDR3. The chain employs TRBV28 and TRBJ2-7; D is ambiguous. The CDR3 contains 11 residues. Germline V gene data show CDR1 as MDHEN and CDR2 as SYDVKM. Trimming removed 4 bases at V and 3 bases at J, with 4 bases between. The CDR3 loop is CASSSYYEQYF. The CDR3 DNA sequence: TGTGCCAGCAGTTCATACTACGAGCAGTACTTC.

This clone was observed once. In DNA form, the CDR3 reads TGTGCCAGCAGGACACAGGGGAGAGGGGCCTACGAGCAGTACTTC. As protein: CASRTQGRGAYEQYF. The chain links TRBV28 to TRBJ2-7; TRBD1 agrees at 7 bases. This CDR3 has 15 residues. Germline V CDR1 and CDR2: MDHEN, SYDVKM. Germline trimming cut 6 bases from V and 2 bases from J; bases unmatched to any gene: 10.

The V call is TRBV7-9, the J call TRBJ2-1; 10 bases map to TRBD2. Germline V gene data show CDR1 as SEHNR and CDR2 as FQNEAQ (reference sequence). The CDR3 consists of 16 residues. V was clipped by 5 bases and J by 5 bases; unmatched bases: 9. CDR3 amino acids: CASSPLGAGGNNEQFF. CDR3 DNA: TGTGCCAGCAGCCCCCTAGGAGCGGGAGGGAACAATGAGCAGTTCTTC.

The CDR3 sequence: CASSTGHARRQETQYF. In DNA, the CDR3 is TGCGCCAGCAGCACCGGACACGCCCGGCGGCAAGAGACCCAGTACTTC. This rearrangement joins TRBV5-1 to TRBJ2-5; D may be TRBD1 (5 bases). The CDR3 is 16 amino acids. From germline, CDR1 is SGHRS and CDR2 YFSETQ. V was trimmed by 4 bases and J by 2 bases, leaving 18 bases between them.

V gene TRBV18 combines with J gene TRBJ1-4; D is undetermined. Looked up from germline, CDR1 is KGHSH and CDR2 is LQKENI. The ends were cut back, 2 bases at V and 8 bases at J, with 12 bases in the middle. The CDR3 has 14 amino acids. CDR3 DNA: TGTGCCAGCTCACCATCTCGAGGCAGGGAAAAACTGTTTTTT. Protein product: CASSPSRGREKLFF.

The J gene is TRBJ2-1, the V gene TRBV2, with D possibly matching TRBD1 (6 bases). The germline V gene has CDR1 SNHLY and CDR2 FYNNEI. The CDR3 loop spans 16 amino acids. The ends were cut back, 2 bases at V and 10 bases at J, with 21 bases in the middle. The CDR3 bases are TGTGCCAGCAGTGAACTTCTGACAGGTCTCTGGATCGAGCAGTTCTTC. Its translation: CASSELLTGLWIEQFF.

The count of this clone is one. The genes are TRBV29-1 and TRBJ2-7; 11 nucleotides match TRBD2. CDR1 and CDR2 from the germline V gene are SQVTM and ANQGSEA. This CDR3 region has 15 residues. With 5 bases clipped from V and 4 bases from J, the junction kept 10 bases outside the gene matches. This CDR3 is CSVLAGGPLTYEQYF. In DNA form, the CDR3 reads TGCAGCGTTTTAGCGGGAGGGCCCCTTACTTACGAGCAGTACTTC.

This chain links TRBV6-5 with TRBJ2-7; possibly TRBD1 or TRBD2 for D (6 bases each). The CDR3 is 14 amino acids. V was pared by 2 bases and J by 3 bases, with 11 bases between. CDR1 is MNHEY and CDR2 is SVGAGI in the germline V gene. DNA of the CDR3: TGTGCCAGCAGTTACCAAGGGGGGTTCTACGAGCAGTACTTC. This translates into CASSYQGGFYEQYF.

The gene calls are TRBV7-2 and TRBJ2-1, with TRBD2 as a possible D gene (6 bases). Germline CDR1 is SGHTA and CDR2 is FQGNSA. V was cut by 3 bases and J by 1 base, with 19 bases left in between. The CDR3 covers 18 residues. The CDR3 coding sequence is TGTGCCAGCAGCTTGATGCGGGTTGGAGGGATTTCCTACAATGAGCAGTTCTTC. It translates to CASSLMRVGGISYNEQFF.

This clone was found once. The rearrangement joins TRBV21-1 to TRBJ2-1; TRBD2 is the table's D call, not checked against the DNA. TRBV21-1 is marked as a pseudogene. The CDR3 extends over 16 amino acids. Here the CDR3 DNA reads TGTGCCAGCAGCAACGCCGGGACTAGGGCCCTACATGAGCAGTTCTTC. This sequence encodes CASSNAGTRALHEQFF.

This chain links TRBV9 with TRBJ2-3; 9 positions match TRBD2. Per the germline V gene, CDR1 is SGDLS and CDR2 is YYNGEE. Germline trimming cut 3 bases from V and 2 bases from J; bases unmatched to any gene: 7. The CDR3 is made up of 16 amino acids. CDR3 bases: TGTGCCAGCAGCGCAGGGACTAGCAGATACACAGATACGCAGTATTTT. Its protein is CASSAGTSRYTDTQYF.

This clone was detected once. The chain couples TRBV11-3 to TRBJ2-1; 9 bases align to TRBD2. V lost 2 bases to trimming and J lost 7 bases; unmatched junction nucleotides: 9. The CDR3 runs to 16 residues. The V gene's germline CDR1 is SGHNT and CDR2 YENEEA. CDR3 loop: CASSLIPLAGKNEQFF. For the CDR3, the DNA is TGTGCCAGCAGCTTAATTCCCCTAGCGGGAAAGAATGAGCAGTTCTTC. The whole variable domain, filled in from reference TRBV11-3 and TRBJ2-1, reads EAGVVQSPRYKIIEKKQPVAFWCNPISGHNTLYWYLQNLGQGPELLIRYENEEAVDDSQLPKDRFSAERLKGVDSTLKIQPAELGDSAVYLCASSLIPLAGKNEQFFGPGTRLTVL.

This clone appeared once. The CDR3 DNA reads as TGTGCCAGCAGCGAGAAGACCGCTACCTACGAGCAGTACTTC. Its protein is CASSEKTATYEQYF. The chain uses TRBV7-9 and TRBJ2-7; no definite D call. Germline CDR1 reads SEHNR; CDR2 reads FQNEAQ (reference sequence). The CDR3 spans 14 residues. The V gene lost 5 bases and the J gene lost 2 bases, with 13 bases spanning the gap. Filled out from reference TRBV7-9 and TRBJ2-7, the complete variable domain reads DTGVSQNPRHKITKRGQNVTFRCDPISEHNRLYWYRQTLGQGPEFLTYFQNEAQLEKSRLLSDRFSAERPKGSFSTLEIQRTEQGDSAMYLCASSEKTATYEQYFGPGTRLTVT.

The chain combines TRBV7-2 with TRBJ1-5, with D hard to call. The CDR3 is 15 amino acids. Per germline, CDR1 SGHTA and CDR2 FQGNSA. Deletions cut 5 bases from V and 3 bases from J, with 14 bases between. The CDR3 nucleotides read TGTGCCAGCAGCCCCCCTGGTCAGGTCAATCAGCCCCAGCATTTT. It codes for CASSPPGQVNQPQHF.

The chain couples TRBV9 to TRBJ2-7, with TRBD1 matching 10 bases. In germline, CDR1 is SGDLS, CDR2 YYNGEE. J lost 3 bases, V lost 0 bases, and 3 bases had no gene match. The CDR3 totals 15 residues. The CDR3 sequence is CASSVGQGAFYEQYF. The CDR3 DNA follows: TGTGCCAGCAGCGTAGGACAGGGGGCGTTCTACGAGCAGTACTTC.

The CDR3 spells CAWSRRQNTGELFF. The CDR3 region has the DNA TGTGCCTGGAGTAGGCGGCAGAACACCGGGGAGCTGTTTTTT. V usage is TRBV30 and J usage is TRBJ2-2; D uncertain. The V and J ends lost 2 bases and 1 base respectively, with 8 bases between them. The CDR3 loop spans 14 amino acids. Germline lookup yields CDR1 GTSNPN and CDR2 SVGIG (reference sequence).